The rows below give T cell receptor beta chains drawn from one sample of a study of monozygotic twins with cystic fibrosis. Using immunoSEQ multiplex PCR, the repertoire was profiled, and TCRdb retains in-frame clones only, with some absent. The data contain some 33,000 clones, 85% to 95% of them singletons. Source material: blood. These receptors all stem from a boy younger than 10 with cystic fibrosis. The CDR3 runs from the conserved cysteine through the conserved F or W. The D gene is left open where the match is weak. Not all rows give a size; the values are once, few, many and, for expanded clones, a class.

j_call v_call d_call clone_size cdr3_nt cdr3_aa
TRBJ1-5 TRBV10-3 . . TGTGCCATCAGTGAGTCGATGGAGGGCAATCAGCCCCAGCATTTT CAISESMEGNQPQHF
TRBJ2-7 TRBV7-9 . once TGTGCCAGCAGCTTAGTGGGGACCACCTACGAGCAGTACTTC CASSLVGTTYEQYF
TRBJ1-4 TRBV7-9 . . TGTGCCCTCGGGGTGGGAAGCTCTAATGAAAAACTGTTTTTT CALGVGSSNEKLFF
TRBJ2-7 TRBV19 TRBD1 . TGTGCCAGTAGTGGGACAGGTACGGGCTACGAGCAGTACTTC CASSGTGTGYEQYF
TRBJ1-3 TRBV7-9 . . TGTGCCAGCAGGTCGGCAGGGGTTGGAAACACCATATATTTT CASRSAGVGNTIYF
TRBJ1-2 TRBV19 . . TGTGCCAGTAGTCCCCCGCCAAGGGGTGGCTACACCTTC CASSPPPRGGYTF
TRBJ1-3 TRBV5-1 . . TGCGCCAGCAGCTTGGCCGGAACCTTCTCTGGAAACACCATATATTTT CASSLAGTFSGNTIYF
TRBJ1-6 TRBV5-5 . . TGTGCCAGCAACCCCCGCTGGACTTATAATTCACCCCTCCACTTT CASNPRWTYNSPLHF
TRBJ2-1 TRBV20-1 . . TGCAGTGCTAGGCGAGGGAATGAGCAGTTCTTC CSARRGNEQFF
TRBJ2-2 TRBV25-1 . . TGTGCCAGCAGTGATCTCCCTGTGTTCGGGGAGCTGTTTTTT CASSDLPVFGELFF
TRBJ2-1 TRBV19 . . TGTGCCAGTAGTATAGTGGCCAGGGCTAGCACCTACAATGAGCAGTTCTTC CASSIVARASTYNEQFF
TRBJ2-2 TRBV27 TRBD2 . TGTGCCAGCAGCCCCCGGGGGGGGAACACCGGGGAGCTGTTTTTT CASSPRGGNTGELFF
TRBJ2-1 TRBV5-1 TRBD1 . TGCGCCAGCAGCTTAGGGCCGACAGGGCTCGGCGATGAGCAGTTCTTC CASSLGPTGLGDEQFF
TRBJ2-3 TRBV27 . . TGTGCCAGCAGTCCAAGGGGGGCTAGCTTCAATACGCAGTATTTT CASSPRGASFNTQYF
TRBJ1-4 TRBV19 TRBD1 . TGTGCCAGTAGTCAGACAGGGGGCTATGAAAAACTGTTTTTT CASSQTGGYEKLFF
TRBJ2-7 TRBV2 TRBD1 . TGTGCCAGCAGCCTTGACAGGGCCAACGAGCAGTACTTC CASSLDRANEQYF